These 6 T cell receptor beta chains share one sample of origin, sequenced in a study of cytomegalovirus exposure and HLA in healthy donors. The PCR had 60 Vbeta and 13 Jbeta primers. Using immunoSEQ multiplex PCR, the repertoire was profiled, and TCRdb retains in-frame clones only, with some absent. In the table there are 150,000 to 200,000 clones, about four fifths of which are singletons. The sequenced sample was PBMCs. The receptors stem from a woman younger than 45 in good health and CMV-seropositive.

The rearrangement uses TRBV18 and TRBJ2-1; perhaps TRBD1 as D (5 bases). V shed 3 bases and J shed 7 bases, with 16 bases lying between them. Germline V gene sequence: CDR1 KGHSH, CDR2 LQKENI. The CDR3 consists of 15 residues. The CDR3 loop is CASSPKNQGGNEQFF. CDR3 DNA: TGTGCCAGCTCACCGAAGAACCAGGGTGGAAATGAGCAGTTCTTC.

This chain joins TRBV10-1 and TRBJ2-3; 7 bases line up with TRBD2. Germline CDR1 reads WNHNN; CDR2 reads SYGVQD (reference sequence). CDR3 length: 13 residues. Trimming removed 4 bases from V and 6 bases from J; junction bases left unmatched: 4. The CDR3 region has the DNA TGCGCCAGCAGTGTTTCAGCGGGGGATACGCAGTATTTT. Translated, it gives CASSVSAGDTQYF.

The chain links TRBV19 to TRBJ2-5; TRBD1 agrees at 7 bases. The germline CDR1 and CDR2 sequences are LNHDA and SQIVND (reference sequence). There are 14 residues in the CDR3. J lost 5 bases, V lost 4 bases, and 7 bases had no gene match. In DNA, the CDR3 is TGTGCCAGTAGTACGACAGGGCCAAGTGAGACCCAGTACTTC. Residues: CASSTTGPSETQYF.

CDR3: CASSPLGERGGTDTQYF. In DNA form, the CDR3 reads TGTGCCAGCAGCCCCCTCGGCGAGCGGGGGGGCACAGATACGCAGTATTTT. The V gene is TRBV4-2, the J gene TRBJ2-3; 9 bases align to TRBD2. The V gene end was trimmed by 4 bases and the J gene end by 1 base; junction bases not matched to a gene: 9. Germline V CDR1 and CDR2: LGHNA, YNFKEQ. The CDR3 spans 17 residues.

The V and J genes are TRBV11-2 and TRBJ2-7; 8 bases line up with TRBD2. Trimming cost V 0 bases and J 3 bases; bases outside gene matches: 4. The length of the CDR3 is 15 residues. The germline V gene has CDR1 SGHAT and CDR2 FQNNGV. Here the CDR3 reads CASSLETGGYYEQYF. The DNA for the CDR3 is TGTGCCAGCAGCTTAGAGACGGGAGGGTACTACGAGCAGTACTTC.

V is TRBV18 and J is TRBJ2-7; tentative D call: TRBD1 (5 bases). This CDR3 is built from 14 residues. The germline V and J ends were trimmed by 1 base and 4 bases, with 11 bases remaining between them. Germline V gives CDR1 KGHSH, CDR2 LQKENI. This CDR3 reads CASSPRPTAYEQYF. Here the CDR3 DNA reads TGTGCCAGCTCACCACGTCCGACAGCTTACGAGCAGTACTTC.